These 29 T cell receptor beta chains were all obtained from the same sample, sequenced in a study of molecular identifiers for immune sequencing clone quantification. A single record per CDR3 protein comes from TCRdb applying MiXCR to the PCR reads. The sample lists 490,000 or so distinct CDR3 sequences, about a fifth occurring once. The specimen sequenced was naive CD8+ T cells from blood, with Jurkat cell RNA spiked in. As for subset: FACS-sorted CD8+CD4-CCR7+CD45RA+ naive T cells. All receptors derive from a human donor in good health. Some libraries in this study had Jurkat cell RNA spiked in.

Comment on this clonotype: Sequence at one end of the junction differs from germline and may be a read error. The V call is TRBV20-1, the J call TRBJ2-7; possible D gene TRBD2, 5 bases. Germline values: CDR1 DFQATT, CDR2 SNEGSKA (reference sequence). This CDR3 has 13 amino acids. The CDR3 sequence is CSAPGRAVYEEYF. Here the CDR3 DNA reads TGCAGTGCTCCTGGACGAGCGGTATACGAGGAGTACTTC.

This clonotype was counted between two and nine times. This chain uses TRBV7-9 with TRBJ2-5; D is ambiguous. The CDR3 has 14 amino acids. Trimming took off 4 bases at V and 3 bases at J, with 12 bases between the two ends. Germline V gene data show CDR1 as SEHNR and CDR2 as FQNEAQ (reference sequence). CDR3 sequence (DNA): TGTGCCAGCAGCTACAGCCTAGAAGAAGAGACCCAGTACTTC. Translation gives CASSYSLEEETQYF. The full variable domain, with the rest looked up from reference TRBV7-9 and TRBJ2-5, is DTGVSQNPRHKITKRGQNVTFRCDPISEHNRLYWYRQTLGQGPEFLTYFQNEAQLEKSRLLSDRFSAERPKGSFSTLEIQRTEQGDSAMYLCASSYSLEEETQYFGPGTRLLVL.

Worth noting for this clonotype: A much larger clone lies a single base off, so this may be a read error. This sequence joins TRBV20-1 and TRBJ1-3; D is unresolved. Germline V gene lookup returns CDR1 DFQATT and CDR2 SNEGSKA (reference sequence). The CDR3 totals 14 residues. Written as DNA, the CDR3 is TGCAGTGATAGAGAGGAAGACTCTGGAAACACCATATATTTT. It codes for CSDREEDSGNTIYF.

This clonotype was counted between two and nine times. Here the CDR3 reads CSARMALESRSYNEQFF. The CDR3 DNA is TGCAGTGCTAGGATGGCCCTCGAAAGCCGCTCCTACAATGAGCAGTTCTTC. J is TRBJ2-1 and V is TRBV20-1, with D unclear. This CDR3 is 17 amino acids long. V was trimmed by 3 bases and J by 0 bases, leaving 18 bases between them. Germline V gives CDR1 DFQATT, CDR2 SNEGSKA (reference sequence).

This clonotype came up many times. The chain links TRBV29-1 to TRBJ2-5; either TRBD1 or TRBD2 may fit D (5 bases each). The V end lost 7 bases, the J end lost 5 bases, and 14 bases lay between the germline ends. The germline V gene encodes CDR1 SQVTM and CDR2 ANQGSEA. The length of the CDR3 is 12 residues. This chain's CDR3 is CSDRGPSETQYF. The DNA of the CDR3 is TGCAGCGACCGGGGACCGAGCGAGACCCAGTACTTC.

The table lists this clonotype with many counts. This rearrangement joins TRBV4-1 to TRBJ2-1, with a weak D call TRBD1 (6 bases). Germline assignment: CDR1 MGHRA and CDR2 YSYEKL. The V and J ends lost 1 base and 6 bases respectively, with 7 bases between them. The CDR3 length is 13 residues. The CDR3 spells CASSQGRGNEQFF. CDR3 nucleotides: TGCGCCAGCAGCCAAGGCAGGGGCAATGAGCAGTTCTTC.

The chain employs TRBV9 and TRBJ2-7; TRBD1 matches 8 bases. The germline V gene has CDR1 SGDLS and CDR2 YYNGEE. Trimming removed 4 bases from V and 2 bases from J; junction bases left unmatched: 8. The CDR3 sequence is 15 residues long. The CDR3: CASSPRGQATYEQYF. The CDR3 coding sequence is TGTGCCAGCAGCCCCAGGGGACAGGCCACCTACGAGCAGTACTTC.

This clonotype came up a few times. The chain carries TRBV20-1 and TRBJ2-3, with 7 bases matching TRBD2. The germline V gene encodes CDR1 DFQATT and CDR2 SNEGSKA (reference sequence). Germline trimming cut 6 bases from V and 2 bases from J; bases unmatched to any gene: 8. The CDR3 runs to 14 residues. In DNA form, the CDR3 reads TGCAGTGCGCCCGGGACTACCGACACAGATACGCAGTATTTT. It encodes CSAPGTTDTDTQYF.

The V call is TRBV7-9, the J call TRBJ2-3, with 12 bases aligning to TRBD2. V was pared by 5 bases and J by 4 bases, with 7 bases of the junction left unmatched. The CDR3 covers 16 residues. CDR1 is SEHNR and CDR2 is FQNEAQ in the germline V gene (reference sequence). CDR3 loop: CASSPRLAGAPDTQYF. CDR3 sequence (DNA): TGTGCCAGCAGCCCAAGACTAGCGGGAGCTCCAGATACGCAGTATTTT.

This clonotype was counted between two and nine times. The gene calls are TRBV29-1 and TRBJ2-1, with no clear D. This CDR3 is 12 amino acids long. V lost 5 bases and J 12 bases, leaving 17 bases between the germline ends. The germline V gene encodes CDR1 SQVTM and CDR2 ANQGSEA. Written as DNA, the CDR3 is TGCAGCGTTCTCGAGTGGCCCATGGTGCAGTTCTTC. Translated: CSVLEWPMVQFF.

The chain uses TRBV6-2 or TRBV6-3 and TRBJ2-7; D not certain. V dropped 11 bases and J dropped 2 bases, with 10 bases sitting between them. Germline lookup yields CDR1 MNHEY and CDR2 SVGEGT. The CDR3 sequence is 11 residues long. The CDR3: CACRYAYEQYF. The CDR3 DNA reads TGTGCCTGCCGTTACGCCTACGAGCAGTACTTC.

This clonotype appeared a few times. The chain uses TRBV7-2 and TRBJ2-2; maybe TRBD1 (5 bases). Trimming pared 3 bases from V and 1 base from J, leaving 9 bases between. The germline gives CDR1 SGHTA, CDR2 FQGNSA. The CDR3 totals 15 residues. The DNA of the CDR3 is TGTGCCAGCAGCTTCCACAGGCTGAACACCGGGGAGCTGTTTTTT. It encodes CASSFHRLNTGELFF.

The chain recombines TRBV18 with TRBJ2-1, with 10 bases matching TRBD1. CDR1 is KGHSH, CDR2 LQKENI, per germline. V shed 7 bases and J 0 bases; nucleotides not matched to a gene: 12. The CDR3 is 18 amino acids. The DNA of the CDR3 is TGTGCCAGCTTAGGGATAGGTCGGACAGGGGGCTCCTACAATGAGCAGTTCTTC. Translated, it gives CASLGIGRTGGSYNEQFF.

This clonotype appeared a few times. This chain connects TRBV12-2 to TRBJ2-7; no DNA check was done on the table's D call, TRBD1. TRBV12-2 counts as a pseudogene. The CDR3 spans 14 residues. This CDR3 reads CASRSGQGYYEQYF. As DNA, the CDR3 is TGTGCAAGTCGCTCAGGACAGGGGTACTACGAGCAGTACTTC.

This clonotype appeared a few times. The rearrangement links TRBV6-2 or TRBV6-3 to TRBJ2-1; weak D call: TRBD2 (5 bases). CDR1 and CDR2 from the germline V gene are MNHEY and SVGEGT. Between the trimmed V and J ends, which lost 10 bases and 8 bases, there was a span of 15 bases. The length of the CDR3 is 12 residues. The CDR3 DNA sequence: TGTGCCACCTCAATCGGACTCGATGAGCAGTTCTTC. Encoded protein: CATSIGLDEQFF.

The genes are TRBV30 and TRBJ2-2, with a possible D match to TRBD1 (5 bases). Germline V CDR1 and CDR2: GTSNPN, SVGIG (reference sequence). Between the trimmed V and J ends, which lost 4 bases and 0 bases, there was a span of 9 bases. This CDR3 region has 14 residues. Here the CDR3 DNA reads TGTGCCTGGAACCAGGGCCCGAACACCGGGGAGCTGTTTTTT. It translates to CAWNQGPNTGELFF.

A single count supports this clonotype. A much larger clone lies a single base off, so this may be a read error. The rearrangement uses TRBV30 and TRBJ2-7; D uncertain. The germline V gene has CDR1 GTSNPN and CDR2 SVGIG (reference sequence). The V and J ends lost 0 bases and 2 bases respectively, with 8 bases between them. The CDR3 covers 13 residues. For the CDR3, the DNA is TGTGCCTGGAGTGTGCCTTTGACCTACGAGCAGTACTTC. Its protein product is CAWSVPLTYEQYF.

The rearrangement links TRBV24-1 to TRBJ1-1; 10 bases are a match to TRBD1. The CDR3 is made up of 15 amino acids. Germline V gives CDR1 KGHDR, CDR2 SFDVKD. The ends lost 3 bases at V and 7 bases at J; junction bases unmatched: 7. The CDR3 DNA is TGTGCCACCAGTGATGGACAGGGGGGGAGAAGTGAAGCTTTCTTT. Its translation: CATSDGQGGRSEAFF.

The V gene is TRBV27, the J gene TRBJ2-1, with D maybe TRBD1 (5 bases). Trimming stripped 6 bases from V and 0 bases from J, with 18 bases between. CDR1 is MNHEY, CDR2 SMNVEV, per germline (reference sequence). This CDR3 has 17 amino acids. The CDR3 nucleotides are TGTGCCAGCAGACCCGACAGATACCAAAGCTCCTACAATGAGCAGTTCTTC. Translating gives CASRPDRYQSSYNEQFF.

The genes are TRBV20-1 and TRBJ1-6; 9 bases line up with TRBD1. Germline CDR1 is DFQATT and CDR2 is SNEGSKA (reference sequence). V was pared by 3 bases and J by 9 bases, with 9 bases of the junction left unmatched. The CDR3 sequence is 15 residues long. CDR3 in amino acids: CSARGGGTGFSPLHF. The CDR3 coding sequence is TGCAGTGCTAGGGGGGGCGGGACAGGGTTTTCACCCCTCCACTTT.

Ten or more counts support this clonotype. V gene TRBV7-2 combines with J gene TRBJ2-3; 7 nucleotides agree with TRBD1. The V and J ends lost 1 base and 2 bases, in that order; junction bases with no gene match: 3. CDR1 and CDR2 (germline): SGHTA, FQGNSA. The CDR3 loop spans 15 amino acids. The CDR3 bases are TGTGCCAGCAGCTTAGGGGACAGATACACAGATACGCAGTATTTT. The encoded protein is CASSLGDRYTDTQYF.

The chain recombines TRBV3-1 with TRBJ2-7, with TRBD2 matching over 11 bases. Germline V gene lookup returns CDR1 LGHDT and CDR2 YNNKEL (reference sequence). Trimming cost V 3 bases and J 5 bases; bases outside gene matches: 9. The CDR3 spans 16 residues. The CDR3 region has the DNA TGTGCCAGCAGCCACCCGACTAGCGGGAACCCCGACGAGCAGTACTTC. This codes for CASSHPTSGNPDEQYF.

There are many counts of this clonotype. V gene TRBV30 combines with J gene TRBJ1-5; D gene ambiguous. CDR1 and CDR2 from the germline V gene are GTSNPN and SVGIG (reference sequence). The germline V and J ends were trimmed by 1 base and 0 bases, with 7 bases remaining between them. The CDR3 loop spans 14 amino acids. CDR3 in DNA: TGTGCCTGGAGTGGGACGGCTAGCAATCAGCCCCAGCATTTT. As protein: CAWSGTASNQPQHF.

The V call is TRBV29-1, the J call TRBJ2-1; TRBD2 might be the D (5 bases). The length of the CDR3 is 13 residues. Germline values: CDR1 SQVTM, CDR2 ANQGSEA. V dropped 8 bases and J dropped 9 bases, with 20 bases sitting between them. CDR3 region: CSPSYPDRGEQFF. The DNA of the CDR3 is TGCAGCCCGTCGTATCCCGACCGGGGTGAGCAGTTCTTC.

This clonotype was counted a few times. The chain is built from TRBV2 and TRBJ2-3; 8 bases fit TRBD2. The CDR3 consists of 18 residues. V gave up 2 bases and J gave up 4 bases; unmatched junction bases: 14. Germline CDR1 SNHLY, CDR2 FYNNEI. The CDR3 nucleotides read TGTGCCAGCAGTGAACCTAGCGGGCTCGACTTTAGCGCAGATACGCAGTATTTT. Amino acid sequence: CASSEPSGLDFSADTQYF.

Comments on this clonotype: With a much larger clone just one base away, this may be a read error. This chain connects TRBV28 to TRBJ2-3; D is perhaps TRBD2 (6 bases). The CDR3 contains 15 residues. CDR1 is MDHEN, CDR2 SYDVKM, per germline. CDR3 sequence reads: CASSSGLPFTGTQYF. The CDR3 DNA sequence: TGTGCCAGCAGTTCTGGACTACCCTTCACAGGTACGCAGTATTTT.

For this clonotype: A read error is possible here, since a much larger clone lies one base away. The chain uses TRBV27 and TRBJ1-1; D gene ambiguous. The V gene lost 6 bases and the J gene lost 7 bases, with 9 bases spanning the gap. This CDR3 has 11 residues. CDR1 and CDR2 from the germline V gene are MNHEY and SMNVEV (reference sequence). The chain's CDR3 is CASSRNGEAFF. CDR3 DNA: TGTGCCAGCAGCCGAAACGGTGAAGCTTTCTTT.

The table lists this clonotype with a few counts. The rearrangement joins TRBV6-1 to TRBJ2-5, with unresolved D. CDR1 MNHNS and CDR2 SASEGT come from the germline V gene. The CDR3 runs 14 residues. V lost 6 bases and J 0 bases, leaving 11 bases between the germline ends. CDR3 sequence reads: CASSDLTYQETQYF. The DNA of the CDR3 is TGTGCCAGCAGCGACCTGACGTACCAAGAGACCCAGTACTTC.

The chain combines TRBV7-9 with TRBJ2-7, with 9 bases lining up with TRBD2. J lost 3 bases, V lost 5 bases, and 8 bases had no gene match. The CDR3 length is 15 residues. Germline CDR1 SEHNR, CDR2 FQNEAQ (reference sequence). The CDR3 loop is CASSPRGSGSYEQYF. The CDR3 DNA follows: TGTGCCAGCAGCCCTCGGGGTAGCGGGAGCTACGAGCAGTACTTC.